The source of this TCR beta chain is a study of cytomegalovirus exposure and HLA in healthy donors. The CDR3 runs 15 residues. Between the trimmed V and J ends, which lost 8 bases and 2 bases, there was a span of 18 bases. PCR used 60 Vbeta primers and 13 Jbeta primers. Here immunoSEQ multiplex PCR was the method, and the copy in TCRdb shows in-frame clones only, minus some. The sample carries about 180,000 clones, about 78% recorded once. The clonotype originates from a man aged 55 to 69 in good health and CMV-seronegative. This sequence joins TRBV23-1 and TRBJ1-2; D is ambiguous. TRBV23-1 is an ORF, and what it does is uncertain. The sample was PBMCs. CDR3 sequence (DNA): TGCGCCAGCGGAAAGGAGGCCCAAAGGAACTATGGCTACACCTTC. Protein sequence: CASGKEAQRNYGYTF.